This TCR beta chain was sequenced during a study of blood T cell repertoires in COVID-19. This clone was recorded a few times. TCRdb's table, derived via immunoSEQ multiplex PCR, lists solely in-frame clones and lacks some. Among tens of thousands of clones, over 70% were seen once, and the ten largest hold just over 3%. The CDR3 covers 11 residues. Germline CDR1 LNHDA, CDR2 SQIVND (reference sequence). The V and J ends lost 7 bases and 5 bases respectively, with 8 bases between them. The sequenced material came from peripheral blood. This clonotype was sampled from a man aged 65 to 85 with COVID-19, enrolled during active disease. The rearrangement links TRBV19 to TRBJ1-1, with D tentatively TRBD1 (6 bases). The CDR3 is CASMGTTEAFF. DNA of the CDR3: TGTGCCAGTATGGGGACAACTGAAGCTTTCTTT.